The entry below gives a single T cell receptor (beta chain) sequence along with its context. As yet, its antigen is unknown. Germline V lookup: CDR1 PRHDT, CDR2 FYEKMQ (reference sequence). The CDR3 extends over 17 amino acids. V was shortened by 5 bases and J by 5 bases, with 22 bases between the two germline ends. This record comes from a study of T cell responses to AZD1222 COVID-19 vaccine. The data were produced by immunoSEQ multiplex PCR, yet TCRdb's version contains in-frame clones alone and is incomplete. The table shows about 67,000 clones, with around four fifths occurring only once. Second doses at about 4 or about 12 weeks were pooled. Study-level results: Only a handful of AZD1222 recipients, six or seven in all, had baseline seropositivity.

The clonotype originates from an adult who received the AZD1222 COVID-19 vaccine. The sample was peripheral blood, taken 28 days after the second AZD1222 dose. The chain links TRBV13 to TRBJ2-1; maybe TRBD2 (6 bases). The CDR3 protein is CASSPRRALSYNNEQFF. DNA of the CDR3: TGTGCCAGCAGCCCCAGGAGGGCTCTTTCCTATAACAATGAGCAGTTCTTC.